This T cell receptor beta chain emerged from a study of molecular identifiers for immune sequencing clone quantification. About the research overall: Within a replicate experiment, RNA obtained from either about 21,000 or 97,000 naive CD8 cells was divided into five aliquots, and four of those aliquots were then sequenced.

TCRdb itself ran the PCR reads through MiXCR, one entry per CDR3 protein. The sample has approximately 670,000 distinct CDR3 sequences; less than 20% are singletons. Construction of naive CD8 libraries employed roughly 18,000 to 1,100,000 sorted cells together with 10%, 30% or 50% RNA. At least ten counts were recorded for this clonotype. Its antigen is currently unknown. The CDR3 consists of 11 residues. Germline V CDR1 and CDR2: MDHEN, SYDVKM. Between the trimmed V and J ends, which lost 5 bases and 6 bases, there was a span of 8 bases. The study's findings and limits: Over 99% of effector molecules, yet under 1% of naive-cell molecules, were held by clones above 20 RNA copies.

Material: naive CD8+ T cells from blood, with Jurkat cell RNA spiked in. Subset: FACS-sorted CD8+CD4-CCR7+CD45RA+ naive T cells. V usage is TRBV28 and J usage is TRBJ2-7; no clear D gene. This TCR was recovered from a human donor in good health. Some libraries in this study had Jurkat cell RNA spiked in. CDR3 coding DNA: TGTGCCAGCAGTCCTCTCTTCGAGCAGTACTTC. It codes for CASSPLFEQYF. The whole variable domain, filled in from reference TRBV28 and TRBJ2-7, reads DVKVTQSSRYLVKRTGEKVFLECVQDMDHENMFWYRQDPGLGLRLIYFSYDVKMKEKGDIPEGYSVSREKKERFSLILESASTNQTSMYLCASSPLFEQYFGPGTRLTVT.